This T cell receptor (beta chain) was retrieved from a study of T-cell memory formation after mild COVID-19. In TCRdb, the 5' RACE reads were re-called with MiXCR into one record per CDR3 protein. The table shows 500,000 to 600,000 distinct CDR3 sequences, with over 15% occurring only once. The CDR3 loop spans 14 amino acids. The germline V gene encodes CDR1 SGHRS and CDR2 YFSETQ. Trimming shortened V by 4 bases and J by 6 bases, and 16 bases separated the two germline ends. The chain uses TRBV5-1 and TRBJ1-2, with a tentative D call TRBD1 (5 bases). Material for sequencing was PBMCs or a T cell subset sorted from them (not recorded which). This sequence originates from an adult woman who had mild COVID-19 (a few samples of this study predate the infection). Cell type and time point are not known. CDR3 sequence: CASSIGQGFNGYTF. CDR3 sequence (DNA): TGCGCCAGCAGCATCGGACAAGGATTTAATGGCTACACCTTC.